The rows below give T cell receptor beta chains drawn from one sample of a study of cytotoxic CD8 clonotypes in ibrutinib-treated CLL. Using immunoSEQ multiplex PCR, the repertoire was profiled, and TCRdb retains in-frame clones only, with some absent. The profile shows 250,000 to 350,000 clones, around 77% of them singletons. This material consisted of PBMCs, taken at disease progression, from a patient treated with ibrutinib. The receptors stem from a human donor with chronic lymphocytic leukemia. Each CDR3 is given with its conserved first and last residue. Fields, in order: clone size, D gene, J gene, V gene, CDR3 protein, CDR3 DNA. D genes are given only for firm matches. A row's size may be missing; if present it is once, few, many or a size class.

abundance: -; d_gene: -; j_gene: TRBJ1-4; v_gene: TRBV7-8; CDR3aa: CASSLGTEKLFF; CDR3nt: TGTGCCAGCAGCTTAGGGACTGAAAAACTGTTTTTT
abundance: few; d_gene: -; j_gene: TRBJ2-5; v_gene: TRBV11-3; CDR3aa: CASSSGNRALETQYF; CDR3nt: TGTGCCAGCAGCTCCGGGAACAGGGCATTGGAGACCCAGTACTTC
abundance: -; d_gene: TRBD1; j_gene: TRBJ1-1; v_gene: TRBV29-1; CDR3aa: CSVNRGMDTEAFF; CDR3nt: TGCAGCGTGAACAGGGGAATGGACACTGAAGCTTTCTTT
abundance: -; d_gene: -; j_gene: TRBJ1-1; v_gene: TRBV7-2; CDR3aa: CASSLAQGLTEAFF; CDR3nt: TGTGCCAGCAGCTTAGCTCAGGGTTTAACTGAAGCTTTCTTT
abundance: -; d_gene: TRBD2; j_gene: TRBJ2-4; v_gene: TRBV7-9; CDR3aa: CASSLKGRTSRENIQYF; CDR3nt: TGTGCCAGCAGCTTAAAGGGGCGGACTAGCAGGGAAAACATTCAGTACTTC
abundance: -; d_gene: -; j_gene: TRBJ1-1; v_gene: TRBV4-3; CDR3aa: CASSQIHGGDHTEAFF; CDR3nt: TGCGCCAGCAGCCAAATTCACGGGGGCGATCACACTGAAGCTTTCTTT
abundance: -; d_gene: -; j_gene: TRBJ2-7; v_gene: TRBV5-6; CDR3aa: CASSLAAGIYEQYF; CDR3nt: TGTGCCAGCAGCTTGGCCGCAGGGATATACGAGCAGTACTTC
abundance: -; d_gene: TRBD1; j_gene: TRBJ2-5; v_gene: TRBV2; CDR3aa: CASRRDRTQETQYF; CDR3nt: TGTGCCAGCAGGCGGGACAGGACCCAAGAGACCCAGTACTTC
abundance: -; d_gene: -; j_gene: TRBJ1-2; v_gene: TRBV21-1; CDR3aa: CASSNTVNYGYTF; CDR3nt: TGTGCCAGCAGCAACACAGTTAACTATGGCTACACCTTC
abundance: -; d_gene: -; j_gene: TRBJ1-5; v_gene: TRBV11-3; CDR3aa: CASSSFRRKEPQHF; CDR3nt: TGTGCCAGCAGCTCCTTCCGACGGAAAGAGCCCCAGCATTTT
abundance: -; d_gene: -; j_gene: TRBJ1-2; v_gene: TRBV19; CDR3aa: CASSIRQGYGYTF; CDR3nt: TGTGCCAGTAGTATCAGGCAGGGGTACGGCTACACCTTC